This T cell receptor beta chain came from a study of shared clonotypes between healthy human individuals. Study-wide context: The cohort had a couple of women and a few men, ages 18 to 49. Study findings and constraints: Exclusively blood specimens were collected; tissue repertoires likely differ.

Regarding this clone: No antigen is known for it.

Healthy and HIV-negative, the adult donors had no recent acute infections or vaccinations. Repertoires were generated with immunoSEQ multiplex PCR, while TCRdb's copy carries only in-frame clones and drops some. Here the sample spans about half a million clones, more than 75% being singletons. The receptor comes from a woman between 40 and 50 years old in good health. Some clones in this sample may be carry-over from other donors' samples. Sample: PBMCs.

This chain's CDR3 is CASSRGLAGYQETQYF. CDR3 nucleotides: TGCGCCAGCAGCAGAGGACTAGCGGGGTACCAAGAGACCCAGTACTTC. The V call is TRBV5-1, the J call TRBJ2-5; 12 positions agree with TRBD2. CDR3 length: 16 residues. Germline V CDR1 and CDR2: SGHRS, YFSETQ. With V trimmed by 4 bases and J by 0 bases, 4 bases remained unmatched.